One and the same sample provided the 5 T cell receptor beta chains below, sequenced in a study of cytomegalovirus exposure and HLA in healthy donors. 13 Jbeta primers and 60 Vbeta primers were used for the PCR. Measured with immunoSEQ multiplex PCR; TCRdb has only the in-frame clones, and not every one. This table holds over 150,000 clones, roughly 82% found once. The sequenced material came from PBMCs. The receptors derive from a man in his fifties in good health and CMV-seropositive.

The V gene is TRBV7-3, the J gene TRBJ2-1, with TRBD2 identical over 12 bases. This CDR3 contains 16 residues. CDR1 is SGHTA, CDR2 FQGTGA, per germline. After removal of 4 bases from V and 3 bases from J, the junction contained 4 bases not matched to a gene. The CDR3 spells CASSSLAGGLYNEQFF. The CDR3 bases are TGTGCCAGCAGCTCCCTAGCGGGAGGGCTCTACAATGAGCAGTTCTTC.

The rearrangement links TRBV6-5 to TRBJ2-5, with TRBD2 matching 11 bases. CDR1 is MNHEY and CDR2 is SVGAGI in the germline V gene. V shed 2 bases, J shed 5 bases, and the junction held 4 bases outside the gene matches. The CDR3 consists of 15 residues. The CDR3 DNA sequence: TGTGCCAGCAGTTACGTAGCGGGAGGGAGGGAGACCCAGTACTTC. Residues: CASSYVAGGRETQYF.

This sequence joins TRBV6-5 and TRBJ2-6; a weak D match, TRBD1 (5 bases). The CDR3 spans 16 residues. Per the germline V gene, CDR1 is MNHEY and CDR2 is SVGAGI. The germline V and J ends were trimmed by 2 bases and 2 bases, with 10 bases remaining between them. The CDR3 here is CASSYVRVAGANVLTF. DNA for the CDR3: TGTGCCAGCAGTTACGTCAGGGTCGCTGGGGCCAACGTCCTGACTTTC.

This chain connects TRBV30 to TRBJ2-4, with a weak D call TRBD2 (6 bases). Germline assignment: CDR1 GTSNPN and CDR2 SVGIG (reference sequence). V was trimmed by 0 bases and J by 3 bases, leaving 18 bases between them. The CDR3 is 17 amino acids. DNA for the CDR3: TGTGCCTGGAGTGTACATAGGAGGGGCTGGGGCAAAAACATTCAGTACTTC. It codes for CAWSVHRRGWGKNIQYF.

The chain employs TRBV28 and TRBJ2-1; TRBD1 aligns across 11 bases. CDR1 is MDHEN, CDR2 SYDVKM, per germline. This CDR3 is 16 amino acids long. Trimming removed 5 bases from V and 4 bases from J; junction bases left unmatched: 7. The CDR3, as DNA: TGTGCCAGCAGTCCATGGGGACAGGGGGATTACAATGAGCAGTTCTTC. It translates to CASSPWGQGDYNEQFF.